The 15 T cell receptor beta chains presented below share a single source sample, sequenced in a study of cytomegalovirus exposure and HLA in healthy donors. In the PCR, 60 Vbeta and 13 Jbeta primers were used. Assay: immunoSEQ multiplex PCR; the TCRdb copy retains only in-frame clones and omits some. The table lists more than 200,000 clones, with around 0.95% in the top ten. The sequenced sample consisted of PBMCs. These receptors were obtained from a woman aged 30 to 39 in good health and CMV-seropositive.

The chain joins TRBV4-1 to TRBJ1-5, with a possible D match to TRBD1 (6 bases). Germline CDR1 reads MGHRA; CDR2 reads YSYEKL. V lost 4 bases and J lost 3, with 10 bases in between. The CDR3 runs to 14 residues. In DNA form, the CDR3 reads TGCGCCAGCAGCCCCAGGGGAAACAATCAGCCCCAGCATTTT. Its translation: CASSPRGNNQPQHF.

V usage is TRBV7-8 and J usage is TRBJ1-2, with D uncertain. V was shortened by 1 base and J by 7 bases, with 7 bases between the two germline ends. The CDR3 length is 12 residues. Looked up from germline, CDR1 is SGHVS and CDR2 is FQNEAQ. The CDR3 region is CASSLERGGYTF. CDR3 nucleotide sequence: TGTGCCAGCAGCTTAGAGCGGGGTGGCTACACCTTC.

Comments on this clone: Compared with germline, one end of the junction differs, possibly owing to a read error. The V call is TRBV5-4, the J call TRBJ1-1; TRBD1 might be the D (6 bases). CDR1 is SGHNT, CDR2 YYREEE, per germline (reference sequence). This CDR3 is built from 15 residues. CDR3 bases: TGTGCCAGCAGCTTGGTTCTGGGGGCCGACACTGAAGCTTCCTTT. It encodes CASSLVLGADTEASF.

The genes are TRBV28 and TRBJ2-6; 8 nucleotides match TRBD1. Unmatched junction bases numbered 8, after V lost 7 bases and J lost 0 bases. The CDR3 sequence is 17 residues long. In germline, CDR1 is MDHEN, CDR2 SYDVKM. The CDR3: CASIHGQGHSGANVLTF. In DNA, the CDR3 is TGTGCCAGCATTCATGGACAGGGCCACTCTGGGGCCAACGTCCTGACTTTC.

The J gene is TRBJ1-1, the V gene TRBV7-8; maybe TRBD1 (5 bases). The V end lost 4 bases, the J end lost 4 bases, and 19 bases lay between the germline ends. The CDR3 spans 16 residues. CDR1 SGHVS and CDR2 FQNEAQ come from the germline V gene. CDR3 sequence (DNA): TGTGCCAGCAGCTACACTCCGACAACGACAGCCACTGAAGCTTTCTTT. This sequence encodes CASSYTPTTTATEAFF.

V is TRBV10-3 and J is TRBJ2-3; 8 bases align to TRBD2. V lost 6 bases to trimming and J lost 3 bases; unmatched junction nucleotides: 2. CDR1 and CDR2 (germline): ENHRY, SYGVKD. The CDR3 is 13 amino acids. CDR3 protein: CAIRERETDTQYF. CDR3 nucleotides: TGTGCCATCAGGGAGCGGGAGACAGATACGCAGTATTTT.

The chain links TRBV5-1 to TRBJ2-2, with D tentatively TRBD1 (6 bases). V shed 2 bases and J shed 0 bases, with 14 bases lying between them. Germline CDR1 is SGHRS and CDR2 is YFSETQ. This CDR3 spans 17 amino acids. CDR3 residues: CASSLSGTSTNTGELFF. In DNA, the CDR3 is TGCGCCAGCAGCTTATCCGGGACAAGTACGAACACCGGGGAGCTGTTTTTT.

A word on this clone: Other DNA sequences in the sample encode the same CDR3. V usage is TRBV11-2 and J usage is TRBJ1-3; D gene unclear. This CDR3 contains 12 residues. Trimming took 1 base from V and 4 from J, leaving 2 bases between them. Germline V gives CDR1 SGHAT, CDR2 FQNNGV. The CDR3 protein is CASSLAGNTIYF. The CDR3 nucleotides are TGTGCCAGCAGCTTAGCAGGAAACACCATATATTTT. Combining the CDR3 with reference TRBV11-2 and TRBJ1-3 gives the whole variable domain EAGVAQSPRYKIIEKRQSVAFWCNPISGHATLYWYQQILGQGPKLLIQFQNNGVVDDSQLPKDRFSAERLKGVDSTLKIQPAKLEDSAVYLCASSLAGNTIYFGEGSWLTVV.

The rearrangement links TRBV27 to TRBJ2-7; 14 bases align to TRBD2. Germline V CDR1 and CDR2: MNHEY, SMNVEV (reference sequence). The CDR3 contains 15 residues. V shed 6 bases and J 3 bases; nucleotides not matched to a gene: 4. This CDR3 reads CASRTGLAGVYEQYF. The DNA for the CDR3 is TGTGCCAGCAGAACGGGACTAGCGGGAGTCTACGAGCAGTACTTC.

The chain is built from TRBV27 and TRBJ2-7, with 9 bases fitting TRBD1. The V gene end was trimmed by 5 bases and the J gene end by 5 bases; junction bases not matched to a gene: 10. There are 15 residues in the CDR3. The germline V gene encodes CDR1 MNHEY and CDR2 SMNVEV (reference sequence). This chain's CDR3 is CASSPSRDRVHEQYF. The CDR3 DNA follows: TGTGCCAGCAGTCCTTCCCGGGACAGGGTGCACGAGCAGTACTTC.

V is TRBV4-3 and J is TRBJ2-3; D perhaps matches TRBD2 (5 bases). V was trimmed by 4 bases and J by 5 bases, leaving 19 bases between them. Germline CDR1 and CDR2: LGHNA and YSLEER. CDR3 length: 16 amino acids. CDR3 DNA: TGCGCCAGCAGCCCTAGTGGAGGATATACGGGAGATACGCAGTATTTT. Amino acids: CASSPSGGYTGDTQYF.

V usage is TRBV10-3 and J usage is TRBJ1-1; weak D call: TRBD1 (6 bases). CDR1 and CDR2 (germline): ENHRY, SYGVKD. Trimming removed 0 bases from V and 7 bases from J, with 15 bases in between. The CDR3 covers 15 residues. The CDR3 DNA reads as TGTGCCATCAGTGAGTCGGGCGGGGGCGTGGGTGAAGCTTTCTTT. Its protein is CAISESGGGVGEAFF.

The V gene is TRBV4-1, the J gene TRBJ2-7; D unresolved. CDR1 is MGHRA and CDR2 is YSYEKL in the germline V gene. V lost 1 base to trimming and J lost 0 bases, with 13 bases between them. This CDR3 region has 16 residues. As DNA, the CDR3 is TGCGCCAGCAGCCAAGTGGAAGCTAGTCTCTCCTACGAGCAGTACTTC. As protein: CASSQVEASLSYEQYF.

The chain joins TRBV28 to TRBJ1-2, with TRBD1 matching 7 bases. Germline values: CDR1 MDHEN, CDR2 SYDVKM. V gave up 5 bases and J gave up 4 bases; unmatched junction bases: 7. This CDR3 spans 14 amino acids. CDR3 region: CASSTSRTGYGYTF. In nucleotides, the CDR3 is TGTGCCAGCAGTACCTCCCGGACAGGCTATGGCTACACCTTC.

The rearrangement uses TRBV28 and TRBJ1-5; TRBD1 aligns across 7 bases. This CDR3 is 14 amino acids long. Germline values: CDR1 MDHEN, CDR2 SYDVKM. The ends lost 5 bases at V and 6 bases at J; junction bases unmatched: 7. This chain's CDR3 is CASSQEGAIQPQHF. In DNA form, the CDR3 reads TGTGCCAGCAGTCAAGAGGGGGCTATTCAGCCCCAGCATTTT.